The sequence of this T cell receptor beta chain was determined in a study of shared clonotypes between healthy human individuals. Study-wide findings and caveats: Sorted-subset sequencing, rarefaction showed, was incomplete despite large depth.

Remarks on this clone: Its antigen is currently unknown.

V lost 7 bases to trimming and J lost 1 base, with 17 bases between them. Germline V gene sequence: CDR1 LNHNV, CDR2 YYDKDF (reference sequence). This CDR3 contains 16 residues. Every subset's genomic DNA went evenly onto several immunoSEQ plates. Assay: immunoSEQ multiplex PCR; the TCRdb copy retains only in-frame clones and omits some. Here the sample spans roughly 2,300,000 clones, around 90% being singletons. The chain recombines TRBV15 with TRBJ1-5; D is possibly TRBD1 (6 bases). Sequencing was carried out using naive CD4+ T cells from PBMCs. Described subset: CD45RA+ positively selected. The receptor was derived from a man aged 18 to 29 in good health. Some clones in this sample may be carry-over from other donors' samples. The CDR3 DNA reads as TGTGCCACCACCCCTTCGAGGGGGTACAGCAATCAGCCCCAGCATTTT. Residues: CATTPSRGYSNQPQHF. The whole variable domain, remainder taken from reference TRBV15 and TRBJ1-5, is DAMVIQNPRYQVTQFGKPVTLSCSQTLNHNVMYWYQQKSSQAPKLLFHYYDKDFNNEADTPDNFQSRRPNTSFCFLDIRSPGLGDTAMYLCATTPSRGYSNQPQHFGDGTRLSIL.